Below, one TCR beta chain is given with its context. Its antigen is not known. The germline V gene has CDR1 MNHEY and CDR2 SVGEGT. Deletions cut 5 bases from V and 8 bases from J, with 15 bases between. The CDR3 totals 13 residues. This sample is part of a study of Ad26.COV2.S vaccination and SARS-CoV-2 variants. Across the whole study: Intramuscularly, Ad26.COV2.S was given either once or twice, 56 days apart.

Sequencing was performed with immunoSEQ multiplex PCR; in TCRdb, only in-frame clones are kept and a portion is missing. The table has 450,000 to 550,000 clones, about 91% seen once; the top ten hold about 2.4%. Whole-study results and caveats: Substantial post-vaccination breadth of spike-specific CD8+ and CD4+ T cell responses was reported.

Treatment described: around 19 received Ad26.COV2.S at low or high dose, single or two shots; a few received placebo; per-sample allocation not given. Material that was analyzed had been drawn on day 63 after the first vaccine or placebo injection. An Ad26 vector expressing Wuhan-strain SARS-CoV-2 spike constituted the vaccine. This sequence was found in a person between 18 and 65 years old who received the Ad26.COV2.S COVID-19 vaccine or a placebo. Sequenced material: peripheral blood, taken in a trial of Ad26.COV2.S vaccine versus placebo. The rearrangement joins TRBV6-2 or TRBV6-3 to TRBJ1-2; TRBD1 is a possible D gene (5 bases). CDR3 nucleotide sequence: TGTGCCAGCAGTCCGGGGCCTCAGCGGGGCTACACCTTC. Translated: CASSPGPQRGYTF.